What follows describes a single TCR beta chain. This sample is drawn from a study of shared clonotypes between healthy human individuals. For the study at large: Each donor's CD4 naive and CD4 memory cells filled three plates apiece, CD8 naive two, and CD8 memory one.

Each cell subset's genomic DNA was divided evenly among several immunoSEQ plates. Profiled with immunoSEQ multiplex PCR; TCRdb holds only in-frame clones, not every one. Of roughly 2.6 million clones in the sample, around 90% were seen once. Investigators divided CD4+ cells into CD45RA+ naive and CD45RA-negative memory subsets. This CDR3 is 13 amino acids long. V was pared by 6 bases and J by 8 bases, with 7 bases of the junction left unmatched. CDR1 and CDR2 (germline): MRHNA, SNTAGT. The clonotype was recovered from a man aged 18 to 29 in good health. What was sequenced was naive CD4+ T cells sorted from blood. Regarding subset: CD45RA+ positively selected. The chain joins TRBV6-4 to TRBJ2-1, with 7 bases fitting TRBD1. CDR3 DNA: TGTGCCAGCAGCCGCGAACAGGGGTATGAGCAGTTCTTC. Translation gives CASSREQGYEQFF.